Listed below are T cell receptor beta chains from one sample, sequenced in a study of cytotoxic CD8 clonotypes in ibrutinib-treated CLL. TCRdb's table, derived via immunoSEQ multiplex PCR, lists solely in-frame clones and lacks some. The data show more than 110,000 clones, about 80% seen once. Sequenced here: PBMCs, sampled after 24 months of ibrutinib treatment. Source of these receptors: a human donor with chronic lymphocytic leukemia. The CDR3 runs from the conserved cysteine through the conserved F or W. D genes are given only for firm matches. The size of a clone is reported for some rows only, either as once, few or many, or as a class for expanded clones.

CDR3 DNA,CDR3 protein,J gene,clone size,CDR3 length,D gene,V gene
TGCGCCAGCAGCTTGTATCTACGGGCAGGAAGACTCTATGGCTACACCTTC,CASSLYLRAGRLYGYTF,TRBJ1-2,.,17,.,TRBV5-1
TGTGCCAGCAGTGGCGACACCCCCCGCGGCTATGGCTACACCTTC,CASSGDTPRGYGYTF,TRBJ1-2,.,15,.,TRBV28
TGTGCCAGCAGTAGAGGACGGTCCACAGATACGCAGTATTTT,CASSRGRSTDTQYF,TRBJ2-3,.,14,.,TRBV6-1
TGTGCCAGCAGCGTAGGGGAGTACAATGAGCAGTTCTTC,CASSVGEYNEQFF,TRBJ2-1,many,13,.,TRBV9
TGTGCCAGCAGCGTAGGGCCAGGACAGGGCCACTCCTACGAGCAGTACTTC,CASSVGPGQGHSYEQYF,TRBJ2-7,once,17,TRBD1,TRBV9
TGTGCCCACTATCTCTGGGGGGGAAACACCATATATTTT,CAHYLWGGNTIYF,TRBJ1-3,.,13,.,TRBV30
TGCAGCGTTGAGCCGGAAGCGGCCACCTATGGCTACACCTTC,CSVEPEAATYGYTF,TRBJ1-2,few,14,.,TRBV29-1
TGTGCCAGCAGTTCCCGGGACAGGGTAAGGGATACGCAGTATTTT,CASSSRDRVRDTQYF,TRBJ2-3,.,15,TRBD1,TRBV6-1
TGTGCCAGCTCACGGAGCGGGGCCCAGGAGACCCAGTACTTC,CASSRSGAQETQYF,TRBJ2-5,.,14,TRBD2,TRBV18
TGTGCCAGCAGCTTAGGTCCGGGACAGGGGGGATACGAGCAGTACTTC,CASSLGPGQGGYEQYF,TRBJ2-7,once,16,TRBD1,TRBV7-2
TGTGCCAGCAGCTTAGGCCGACAGAGCAATCAGCCCCAGCATTTT,CASSLGRQSNQPQHF,TRBJ1-5,.,15,.,TRBV7-2
TGTGCCAGCAACGGGGGGGCCGGGGCTCCAGCTTTCTTT,CASNGGAGAPAFF,TRBJ1-1,.,13,.,TRBV28
TGTGCCAGCAGTTACGGGACAGGGATGTCCTACGAGCAGTACTTC,CASSYGTGMSYEQYF,TRBJ2-7,.,15,TRBD1,TRBV6-6
TGTGCCAGCAGCGAACTCAATCAAGAGACCCAGTACTTC,CASSELNQETQYF,TRBJ2-5,.,13,.,TRBV6-4
TGTGCCAGCAGCTTCCGGGGTACGCAGTATTTT,CASSFRGTQYF,TRBJ2-3,.,11,.,TRBV11-2
TGCAGCGCCGTGGTTCCCGTGAACACTGAAGCTTTCTTT,CSAVVPVNTEAFF,TRBJ1-1,.,13,.,TRBV29-1
TGTGCCAGTAGTTCCCAGGGTGCAGATACGCAGTATTTT,CASSSQGADTQYF,TRBJ2-3,.,13,.,TRBV19
TGCGCCAGCAGCACGGGACAGGGAGGCGAGCAGTACTTC,CASSTGQGGEQYF,TRBJ2-7,.,13,TRBD1,TRBV5-1
TGTGCCAGCAACCGGGGCCGGGAGCAGTACTTC,CASNRGREQYF,TRBJ2-7,once,11,.,TRBV6-5
TGTGCCACCAGGGGGCAGGGGGGCACTGAAGCTTTCTTT,CATRGQGGTEAFF,TRBJ1-1,.,13,TRBD1,TRBV6-6
TGTGCCAGCGGGGACTTCGGGCAGGGCAACAATGAGCAGTTCTTC,CASGDFGQGNNEQFF,TRBJ2-1,many,15,.,TRBV19
TGTGCCAGCAGTGACCACCCTGACGCCAAAAACATTCAGTACTTC,CASSDHPDAKNIQYF,TRBJ2-4,once,15,.,TRBV2
TGCAGCGTTGAAGGCCAGAGGGTCGCTGAAGCTTTCTTT,CSVEGQRVAEAFF,TRBJ1-1,.,13,.,TRBV29-1
TGTGCCAGCAGCGCATACGAATCCTACGAGCAGTACTTC,CASSAYESYEQYF,TRBJ2-7,.,13,.,TRBV2
TGTGCCAGCAGCTCCCGACTAGCGAGGGAGCTGTTTTTT,CASSSRLARELFF,TRBJ2-2,.,13,TRBD2,TRBV7-3
TGTGCCAGCAGCCAGGGGACAACCTGGGCCTACGAGCAGTACTTC,CASSQGTTWAYEQYF,TRBJ2-7,.,15,.,TRBV9
TGTGCCAGCAGCCCCCCGCGGGGGAGGCCGCAGGGTACGCAGTATTTT,CASSPPRGRPQGTQYF,TRBJ2-3,once,16,TRBD2,TRBV28
TGTGCCAGCAGCTTAGGGGGACTAGATCAGCAGTACTTC,CASSLGGLDQQYF,TRBJ2-7,.,13,TRBD2,TRBV7-8
TGTGCCAGCAGCCAAGGGTCGGGACGGCTGAACACCGGGGAGCTGTTTTTT,CASSQGSGRLNTGELFF,TRBJ2-2,.,17,.,TRBV4-2
TGTGCCAGCAGCTACGACAGGTCTAACTATGGCTACACCTTC,CASSYDRSNYGYTF,TRBJ1-2,.,14,.,TRBV7-2
TGTGCCAGCAGTTGGCAGTTAAACACCGGGGAGCTGTTTTTT,CASSWQLNTGELFF,TRBJ2-2,.,14,.,TRBV28
TGCGCCAGCAGCCCTTCGGACGGTTGGGGCGAGCAGTACTTC,CASSPSDGWGEQYF,TRBJ2-7,.,14,.,TRBV4-1
TGTGCCAGCAGCTTAGTGGGGCACACAGATACGCAGTATTTT,CASSLVGHTDTQYF,TRBJ2-3,.,14,.,TRBV7-8
TGTGCCAGCAGCCAGCGGGGGGGGGCAGATACGCAGTATTTT,CASSQRGGADTQYF,TRBJ2-3,.,14,TRBD2,TRBV4-2
TGTGCCAGCAGCTTGGTGTTTTGGGGCACCGGGGAGCTGTTTTTT,CASSLVFWGTGELFF,TRBJ2-2,.,15,.,TRBV5-6
TGTGCCAGCAGCTTGGCGGGGACACTCCCTCGGGCTTTCTTT,CASSLAGTLPRAFF,TRBJ1-1,few,14,.,TRBV7-9
TGTGCCAGCAGTGACCCAGGGGGCGCCTTGAGCGGCTACACCTTC,CASSDPGGALSGYTF,TRBJ1-2,.,15,TRBD1,TRBV25-1
TGCGCCAGCAGCTTAACGACCCCTTACGAGCAGTACTTC,CASSLTTPYEQYF,TRBJ2-7,few,13,.,TRBV5-1
TGTGCCAGCAGCGTAGGCGGCGACTCTGGAAACACCATATATTTT,CASSVGGDSGNTIYF,TRBJ1-3,.,15,.,TRBV9
TGTGCCAGTAGTATGGGGACCACCGGGTTCGATGAGCAGTTCTTC,CASSMGTTGFDEQFF,TRBJ2-1,.,15,.,TRBV19
TGTGCCAGTAGTCGGAATGGGGGTAGCACTGAAGCTTTCTTT,CASSRNGGSTEAFF,TRBJ1-1,.,14,.,TRBV19
TGTGCCAGTAGTAGTGTGGGGACAGGGCTTACCTACGAGCAGTACTTC,CASSSVGTGLTYEQYF,TRBJ2-7,.,16,TRBD1,TRBV19
TGTGCCACCAGAACTACCGGGCCCGCCAAAAACATTCAGTACTTC,CATRTTGPAKNIQYF,TRBJ2-4,once,15,.,TRBV7-2
TGTGCCAGCAGTCAGGGGCCCCAAGAGACCCAGTACTTC,CASSQGPQETQYF,TRBJ2-5,.,13,.,TRBV2
TGTGCCAGCAGCTTAGCTCCAAATCAGCCCCAGCATTTT,CASSLAPNQPQHF,TRBJ1-5,.,13,.,TRBV7-6
TGTGCCTGGAGCCAGGGGGTAGGGGAGACCCAGTACTTC,CAWSQGVGETQYF,TRBJ2-5,.,13,TRBD1,TRBV30
TGTGCCAGCACCCCAGACAGGGGCAACTATGGCTACACCTTC,CASTPDRGNYGYTF,TRBJ1-2,.,14,TRBD1,TRBV5-4
TGTGCCAGCAGCTCACCGGGGACAGGGGGCTTCGGGGAGCTGTTTTTT,CASSSPGTGGFGELFF,TRBJ2-2,few,16,TRBD1,TRBV4-2
TGTGCCAGCAGCTTAGGGGACTGGGACAGGGTAGTTTACGAGCAGTACTTC,CASSLGDWDRVVYEQYF,TRBJ2-7,.,17,TRBD1,TRBV7-3
TGTGCCAGCAGCCCCAGGACAGCGTCCCAAGAGACCCAGTACTTC,CASSPRTASQETQYF,TRBJ2-5,.,15,.,TRBV7-2
TGTGCCAGCAGCCCCCGGGGGAGCGGGGTCGGCGGGGAGCTGTTTTTT,CASSPRGSGVGGELFF,TRBJ2-2,.,16,TRBD2,TRBV4-2
TGTGCCAGTAGTACCCGGACAGGGGGCTCTGGCTACACCTTC,CASSTRTGGSGYTF,TRBJ1-2,.,14,TRBD1,TRBV19
TGTGCCAGCAGCCCCACTAGCGGGAGGGCGAGGAATGAGCAGTTCTTC,CASSPTSGRARNEQFF,TRBJ2-1,.,16,TRBD2,TRBV11-3
TGCGCCAGCAGCCCGTCCTACGAGCAGTACTTC,CASSPSYEQYF,TRBJ2-7,.,11,.,TRBV5-1
TGTGCCAGCAGTGACGCGGACACCGGGGAGCTGTTTTTT,CASSDADTGELFF,TRBJ2-2,medium-sized,13,.,TRBV6-4